This TCR beta chain was identified in a study of control samples from healthy donors and cancer patients. Data came from immunoSEQ multiplex PCR; TCRdb stores just in-frame clones and leaves some out. The table has about 120,000 clones, approximately 90% seen once. V gave up 6 bases and J gave up 6 bases, with 9 bases separating them. The germline gives CDR1 MNHEY, CDR2 SMNVEV (reference sequence). The CDR3 length is 13 residues. This receptor was obtained from an older woman in good health. What was sequenced was blood. The chain employs TRBV27 and TRBJ1-6, with D uncertain. The CDR3 reads CASRVVVNSPLHF. CDR3 in DNA: TGTGCCAGCAGGGTGGTCGTTAATTCACCCCTCCACTTT.